This is a list of T cell receptor beta chains from one sample in a study of CD8 T cells in ankylosing spondylitis. From the 5' RACE reads, TCRdb called clonotypes with MiXCR, one entry per CDR3 protein. This sample has about 750,000 distinct CDR3 sequences, with around a fifth found just once. Sequencing used blood, either unsorted or a sorted T cell fraction (not recorded which). The receptors derive from a male donor with ankylosing spondylitis. CDR3s include the opening cysteine and the closing phenylalanine or tryptophan. D genes are given only for firm matches. Not every row has a clone size; where given, it reads once, few, many or a size class.

j_call v_call clone_size d_call cdr3_nt cdr3_aa
TRBJ1-1 TRBV4-2 - - TGTGCCAGCAGCCAAGAAGTCGGGGGGCCGGGGACTGAAGCTTTCTTT CASSQEVGGPGTEAFF
TRBJ2-7 TRBV4-3 few - TGCGCCAGCAGCCGAGAAGCGTTCCAGAGCTCCTACGAGCAGTACTTC CASSREAFQSSYEQYF
TRBJ2-7 TRBV4-3 - - TGCGCCAGCAGCCAAGTAATGGCAGGAATCTACGAGCAGTACTTC CASSQVMAGIYEQYF
TRBJ1-2 TRBV20-1 - TRBD1 TGCAGTGCTAGAGTAACGACAGGGAACTATGGCTACACCTTC CSARVTTGNYGYTF
TRBJ2-5 TRBV20-1 few TRBD1 TGCAGTGCTAGAAATTTACGGGACAGGGGAGTTGGGGGAGAGACCCAGTACTTC CSARNLRDRGVGGETQYF
TRBJ2-1 TRBV7-2 - - TGTGCCAGCAGGCCCCCTACTAGCTTCGATGAGCAGTTCTTC CASRPPTSFDEQFF
TRBJ2-7 TRBV20-1 once - TGCAGTGCTAGGCCCAGGGCCGCCTACGAGCAGTACTTC CSARPRAAYEQYF
TRBJ1-1 TRBV5-5 few TRBD1 TGTGCCAGCAGCGACGTGACAGGGGGCGTGACTGAAGCTTTCTTT CASSDVTGGVTEAFF
TRBJ1-1 TRBV15 few - TGTGCCACCAGCAGAGATTTGATGAACACTGAAGCTTTCTTT CATSRDLMNTEAFF
TRBJ2-5 TRBV7-9 few TRBD2 TGTGCCAGCAGCTTCATAGCGGGGGCCACGGAAGAGACCCAGTACTTC CASSFIAGATEETQYF
TRBJ2-4 TRBV7-8 - TRBD1 TGTGCCAGCAGCTTAGGGGGACAGGGCGACATTCAGTACTTC CASSLGGQGDIQYF
TRBJ2-1 TRBV12-3/TRBV12-4 few - TGTGCCAGCAGCCCCTGGACAGCCTCCGACTACAATGAGCAGTTCTTC CASSPWTASDYNEQFF
TRBJ1-2 TRBV10-3 many - TGTGCCATCCAAAGTGGGGATAACTATGGCTACACCTTC CAIQSGDNYGYTF
TRBJ2-3 TRBV27 - TRBD2 TGTGCCAGCAGCCCTCGGGTTAGCGGGAGTAGGGTGACAGATACGCAGTATTTT CASSPRVSGSRVTDTQYF
TRBJ1-1 TRBV5-6 - TRBD1 TGTGCCAGCAGCTTGGGACAGGGGTTTGGTGAAGCTTTCTTT CASSLGQGFGEAFF
TRBJ2-5 TRBV6-5 - - TGTGCCAGCAGTTACTCTAGGGGCTGGGAGACCCAGTACTTC CASSYSRGWETQYF
TRBJ2-2 TRBV3-1 - TRBD1 TGTGCCAGCAGCCAAGATCACAGGACAGGGCACACCGGGGAGCTGTTTTTT CASSQDHRTGHTGELFF
TRBJ2-1 TRBV5-8 few - TGTGCCAGCAGCTTGGCGGGGCCGGGCAATGAGCAGTTCTTC CASSLAGPGNEQFF
TRBJ2-2 TRBV7-2 few - TGTGCCAGCAGCCCCTACGCGGAGGCCGGGGAGCTGTTTTTT CASSPYAEAGELFF
TRBJ1-5 TRBV3-1 many - TGTGCCAGCAGCCACTACGGGGTGTCGAATAGCAATCAGCCCCAGCATTTT CASSHYGVSNSNQPQHF